This T cell receptor beta chain was sequenced in a study of monozygotic twins with inflammatory bowel disease. Each CDR3 protein gets one entry in TCRdb, which reprocessed the 5' RACE reads and gives no DNA. The sample has about 380,000 distinct CDR3 sequences, and its top ten clones hold 2.5% to 3%. Per germline, CDR1 DFQATT and CDR2 SNEGSKA (reference sequence). The CDR3 has 16 residues. This TCR was sampled from a human donor with ulcerative colitis or Crohn's disease, or a healthy co-twin of an affected twin (not recorded which). Material for sequencing was blood. The rearrangement links TRBV20-1 to TRBJ2-1; TCRdb's D gene call, TRBD2, goes unchecked for lack of DNA. CDR3: CSARDLAGGRYNEQFF.